This T cell receptor (beta chain) stems from a study of T cells in Graves' hyperthyroidism and ophthalmopathy. Study-wide background: It was at initial diagnosis, before any treatment, that peripheral blood was collected. Study results and caveats: The blood repertoire included most of the expanded thyroid clonotypes above 0.001.

Amplified TCR beta CDR3 regions derived from RNA transcripts. Researchers ran a first-round RT-PCR on the TCR CDR3 using the HTBI primer set. TCRdb independently ran MiXCR on the multiplex PCR reads; one entry per CDR3 protein. Of roughly 380,000 distinct CDR3 sequences in the sample, approximately 15% are singletons; the top ten hold approximately 10%. The CDR3 is 15 residues long. CDR1 is SGDLS, CDR2 YYNGEE, per germline. V lost 3 bases to trimming and J lost 6 bases; unmatched junction nucleotides: 8. It was uncontrolled infection, other autoimmune disease, pregnancy or lactation that excluded patients. This clonotype was found many times. No antigen is known for it.

V gene TRBV9 combines with J gene TRBJ2-1; 8 bases are a match to TRBD2. The sequencing sample was made of blood. The receptor comes from a woman aged 55-70 years with Graves' hyperthyroidism. The CDR3 region has the DNA TGTGCCAGCAGCGGACGGGAGGGCCTACTCAATGAGCAGTTCTTC. Amino acids: CASSGREGLLNEQFF. The variable domain in full, with the rest retrieved from reference TRBV9 and TRBJ2-1, is DSGVTQTPKHLITATGQRVTLRCSPRSGDLSVYWYQQSLDQGLQFLIQYYNGEERAKGNILERFSAQQFPDLHSELNLSSLELGDSALYFCASSGREGLLNEQFFGPGTRLTVL.